This paragraph covers one T cell receptor beta chain sequence. Antigen specificity is unknown. The data were taken from a study of post-analysis software for immune sequencing data. Study background: The disease courses spanned relapsing-remitting, secondary progressive and progressive-relapsing forms of multiple sclerosis. Study conclusions and caveats: Significantly decreased normalized Chao1 diversity was recorded for multiple sclerosis patients relative to controls. When patients were compared with controls, about five TRBV segments were more frequent, TRBV5-6, TRBV5-1 and TRBV20-1 among them. F-measure co-clustering was strong for batch-matched samples.

Germline CDR1 is SGHRS and CDR2 is YFSETQ. V lost 4 bases, J lost 4 bases, and 8 bases stayed unmatched. The CDR3 covers 16 residues. Unique molecular identifiers were carried by the TCR beta cDNA libraries. One entry per CDR3 protein, called by TCRdb with MiXCR from the PCR reads. The sample lists over 150,000 distinct CDR3 sequences; 25% to 35% were seen once. The specimen was blood. The TCR originated in a girl aged 10-17 years with multiple sclerosis. The chain carries TRBV5-1 and TRBJ2-1; 10 bases are shared with TRBD2. CDR3 in DNA: TGCGCCAGCAGCCCACAAGCGGGAGGGGTTTACAATGAGCAGTTCTTC. This gives the protein CASSPQAGGVYNEQFF.